This T cell receptor (beta chain) was obtained from a study of T cells in localized non-small cell lung cancer. CDR3 length equals 14 residues. V lost 5 bases and J lost 1, with 8 bases in between. CDR1 MNHNS and CDR2 SASEGT come from the germline V gene. Here immunoSEQ multiplex PCR was the method, and the copy in TCRdb shows in-frame clones only, minus some. Altogether 15,000 to 20,000 clones are present, about 89% being singletons, with the ten largest covering roughly 3.8%. Material: peripheral blood, obtained before any cancer treatment. This clonotype was obtained from a male donor at least 60 years old with stage II squamous cell lung carcinoma. V usage is TRBV6-1 and J usage is TRBJ2-2, with a weak D call TRBD1 (6 bases). The DNA for the CDR3 is TGTGCCAGCAGTTTGACAGGGAACACCGGGGAGCTGTTTTTT. As protein: CASSLTGNTGELFF.